The next 13 T cell receptor beta chains were all read from a single sample in a study of vaccination effects on CD4 cells after COVID-19. Profiling relied on immunoSEQ multiplex PCR, and the TCRdb table lists in-frame clones only, not all of them. The sample lists approximately 74,000 clones, over 65% occurring once. Their antigen targets remain unknown. The culture ran for 10 days, and then CD4+ T cells were isolated. Two-dose vaccination with either BNT162b2 or mRNA-1273 was given to the participants. The sequenced sample was CD4+ T cells from PBMCs cultured without peptide, obtained after COVID-19 vaccination. The source of these receptors is a human donor who received a COVID-19 vaccine.

The rearrangement links TRBV28 to TRBJ2-5; D is undetermined. CDR1 MDHEN and CDR2 SYDVKM come from the germline V gene. The CDR3 has 12 amino acids. Deletions cut 4 bases from V and 4 bases from J, with 7 bases between. CDR3 sequence (DNA): TGTGCCAGCAGTTCAATAGGAGAGACCCAGTACTTC. Its protein product is CASSSIGETQYF.

This clone is a singleton in its sample. The rearrangement joins TRBV30 to TRBJ1-1, with a tentative D call TRBD1 (5 bases). Germline-derived CDR1 and CDR2 are GTSNPN and SVGIG (reference sequence). This CDR3 comprises 11 residues. Trimming left V 5 bases short and J 7 bases short, with 11 bases between. CDR3 protein: CAWGGRIEAFF. DNA of the CDR3: TGTGCCTGGGGGGGACGGATTGAAGCTTTCTTT.

This sequence joins TRBV5-1 and TRBJ2-1; 12 nucleotides line up with TRBD2. This CDR3 is built from 19 residues. Germline values: CDR1 SGHRS, CDR2 YFSETQ. The junction had 7 bases not matched to a gene; V was cut back by 0 bases and J by 0 bases. The CDR3 spells CASSLATSGGKSSYNEQFF. CDR3 in DNA: TGCGCCAGCAGCTTGGCCACTAGCGGGGGGAAGAGCTCCTACAATGAGCAGTTCTTC.

The V gene is TRBV6-5, the J gene TRBJ1-1; tentative D call: TRBD1 (6 bases). CDR3 size: 14 residues. V dropped 6 bases and J dropped 7 bases, with 18 bases sitting between them. Germline V CDR1 and CDR2: MNHEY, SVGAGI. CDR3 sequence reads: CASRPIGQSFEAFF. The CDR3 bases are TGTGCCAGCAGACCGATCGGACAGAGTTTTGAAGCTTTCTTT.

The chain carries TRBV18 and TRBJ1-2, with a tentative D call TRBD1 (5 bases). Per germline, CDR1 KGHSH and CDR2 LQKENI. V lost 2 bases and J lost 3, with 7 bases in between. The CDR3 totals 13 residues. CDR3 bases: TGTGCCAGCTCACCAATGGGGGACTATGGCTACACCTTC. This gives the protein CASSPMGDYGYTF.

V and J are TRBV7-9 and TRBJ1-2; D perhaps matches TRBD1 (5 bases). Trimming took 5 bases from V and 4 from J, leaving 17 bases between them. Per germline, CDR1 SEHNR and CDR2 FQNEAQ (reference sequence). The CDR3 is 15 residues long. The CDR3 is CASSPPRGSSYGYTF. CDR3 sequence (DNA): TGTGCCAGCAGCCCCCCCCGGGGGTCAAGCTATGGCTACACCTTC.

The V and J genes are TRBV6-5 and TRBJ2-1; no definite D call. Per germline, CDR1 MNHEY and CDR2 SVGAGI. Deletions cut 6 bases from V and 9 bases from J, with 9 bases between. The CDR3 has 11 residues. The CDR3 sequence is CASSRDAEQFF. For the CDR3, the DNA is TGTGCCAGCAGCCGCGATGCTGAGCAGTTCTTC.

This chain links TRBV28 with TRBJ2-4; D perhaps matches TRBD1 (6 bases). The ends were cut back, 10 bases at V and 8 bases at J, with 21 bases in the middle. Looked up from germline, CDR1 is MDHEN and CDR2 is SYDVKM. The CDR3 spans 14 residues. CDR3 in amino acids: CATGTSAGVHIQYF. In DNA form, the CDR3 reads TGTGCCACGGGAACTTCCGCAGGGGTGCACATTCAGTACTTC.

V is TRBV13 and J is TRBJ2-1; D may be TRBD2 (5 bases). The germline V and J ends were trimmed by 2 bases and 8 bases, with 7 bases remaining between them. CDR1 PRHDT and CDR2 FYEKMQ come from the germline V gene (reference sequence). This CDR3 comprises 12 residues. CDR3 loop: CASSLYGDEQFF. CDR3 DNA: TGTGCCAGCAGCTTATACGGGGATGAGCAGTTCTTC.

For the CDR3, the DNA is TGTGCCAGCAGTGAAGCGGGGGACAGGCCCCAAAATGAAGCTTTCTTT. Translated: CASSEAGDRPQNEAFF. The chain is built from TRBV2 and TRBJ1-1; TRBD1 agrees at 8 bases. V shed 0 bases and J 7 bases; nucleotides not matched to a gene: 10. The CDR3 is made up of 16 amino acids. Per the germline V gene, CDR1 is SNHLY and CDR2 is FYNNEI.

This clone was recorded only once. The chain combines TRBV11-2 with TRBJ2-4; TRBD2 aligns across 7 bases. The ends lost 0 bases at V and 3 bases at J; junction bases unmatched: 8. Per the germline V gene, CDR1 is SGHAT and CDR2 is FQNNGV. The CDR3 loop spans 17 amino acids. CDR3 region: CASSLEASGWGKNIQYF. The CDR3, as DNA: TGTGCCAGCAGCTTAGAGGCTAGCGGCTGGGGCAAAAACATTCAGTACTTC.

A remark on this clone: A read error may produce the germline difference seen at one junction end. J is TRBJ2-6 and V is TRBV24-1, with D possibly matching TRBD2 (5 bases). This CDR3 has 16 residues. In germline, CDR1 is KGHDR, CDR2 SFDVKD. The CDR3 reads CATSDRPRAGANVLTF. CDR3 nucleotide sequence: TGTGCCACCAGTGATCGACCGCGGGCTGGAGCCAACGTCCTGACTTTC.

The J gene is TRBJ2-7, the V gene TRBV2; D uncertain. Trimming took off 0 bases at V and 2 bases at J, with 11 bases between the two ends. CDR1 SNHLY and CDR2 FYNNEI come from the germline V gene. CDR3 length: 15 residues. The CDR3 bases are TGTGCCAGCAGTGAAGCGGGTCACGGTCCCTACGAGCAGTACGTC. Translating gives CASSEAGHGPYEQYV.